These T cell receptor beta chains were read from a single sample in a study of T cell responses to AZD1222 COVID-19 vaccine. The table came from immunoSEQ multiplex PCR; TCRdb's copy has only in-frame clones and leaves some out. The data show some 120,000 clones, roughly 88% seen once. The starting material was peripheral blood, obtained on day 0 of AZD1222 vaccination. These receptors were obtained from an adult in good health. CDR3s include the opening cysteine and the closing phenylalanine or tryptophan. The D gene is left open where the match is weak. Not all rows give a size; the values are once, few, many and, for expanded clones, a class.

CASSARGVGLSNEQFF | TGTGCCAGCAGTGCCCGGGGGGTCGGCCTGAGCAATGAGCAGTTCTTC | NA | TRBJ2-1 | TRBD2 | TRBV6-1 | 16
CASSFVRGSYEQYF | TGTGCCAGCAGCTTCGTCCGGGGGAGCTACGAGCAGTACTTC | NA | TRBJ2-7 | NA | TRBV5-5 | 14
CASSPRPGLNYGYTF | TGTGCCAGCAGCCCCCGCCCCGGCCTTAACTATGGCTACACCTTC | NA | TRBJ1-2 | NA | TRBV3-1/TRBV3-2 | 15
CASTPDMSRTEAFF | TGTGCCAGCACCCCGGACATGTCGAGGACTGAAGCTTTCTTT | NA | TRBJ1-1 | NA | TRBV28 | 14
CASITRDSAFF | TGTGCCAGTATAACTAGGGATTCTGCTTTCTTT | once | TRBJ1-1 | NA | TRBV19 | 11
CASSYPGGNNSPLHF | TGTGCCAGCAGCTACCCAGGGGGCAATAATTCACCCCTCCACTTT | NA | TRBJ1-6 | TRBD1 | TRBV5-5 | 15
CASSFVRTSLNEQFF | TGTGCCAGTAGTTTCGTAAGGACTAGCCTCAATGAGCAGTTCTTC | NA | TRBJ2-1 | TRBD2 | TRBV19 | 15
CASSRDSNNEQFF | TGTGCCAGCAGCCGGGACTCTAACAATGAGCAGTTCTTC | few | TRBJ2-1 | NA | TRBV6-4 | 13
CASTSGQGANSPLHF | TGTGCCAGCACCTCTGGGCAGGGGGCAAATTCACCCCTCCACTTT | NA | TRBJ1-6 | TRBD1 | TRBV7-6 | 15
CAWRTQAGIEQFF | TGTGCCTGGAGGACCCAAGCGGGGATCGAGCAGTTCTTC | once | TRBJ2-1 | TRBD2 | TRBV30 | 13
CASSLGTGNSGANVLTF | TGTGCCAGCAGCTTAGGGACAGGGAACTCTGGGGCCAACGTCCTGACTTTC | once | TRBJ2-6 | TRBD1 | TRBV7-9 | 17
CAIDQGKQPQHF | TGTGCTATCGACCAGGGTAAACAGCCCCAGCATTTT | NA | TRBJ1-5 | NA | TRBV28 | 12
CASSPGARYEEKLFF | TGTGCCAGTAGTCCCGGAGCAAGGTATGAGGAAAAACTGTTTTTT | NA | TRBJ1-4 | NA | TRBV19 | 15
CAISESRHTEAFF | TGTGCCATCAGTGAGTCGAGGCACACTGAAGCTTTCTTT | NA | TRBJ1-1 | NA | TRBV10-3 | 13
CASSLDGGQPYSNQPQHF | TGTGCCAGCAGCTTAGACGGCGGACAACCATATAGCAATCAGCCCCAGCATTTT | NA | TRBJ1-5 | NA | TRBV7-2 | 18
CASSTYHSAGANTGELFF | TGTGCCAGCTCGACCTACCACTCAGCGGGGGCGAACACCGGGGAGCTGTTTTTT | few | TRBJ2-2 | TRBD2 | TRBV18 | 18
CASSLRGLRWDTIYF | TGTGCCAGCAGCCTCAGGGGATTAAGGTGGGACACCATATATTTT | NA | TRBJ1-3 | NA | TRBV5-8 | 15
CASTPPGLTGYTF | TGTGCCAGCACCCCCCCCGGACTGACGGGCTACACCTTC | NA | TRBJ1-2 | NA | TRBV28 | 13